One and the same sample provided the 27 T cell receptor beta chains below, sequenced in a study of PD-1 blockade in mismatch repair-deficient tumors. Clones were read by immunoSEQ multiplex PCR, and TCRdb kept only the in-frame ones, dropping some. The data show roughly 120,000 clones, 60% to 85% seen once. This specimen was peripheral blood, taken 60 weeks after starting pembrolizumab. These receptor sequences come from an adult with mismatch repair-deficient cancer.

The rearrangement joins TRBV10-2 to TRBJ1-1, with D possibly TRBD1 on 5 matching bases. Germline CDR1 is WSHSY and CDR2 is SAAADI. This CDR3 comprises 13 residues. Trimming cost V 6 bases and J 10 bases, with 18 bases left between them. The CDR3 bases are TGCGCCAGCAGCCCGGAGGGACGGCTTGGAGCTTTCTTT. Translated: CASSPEGRLGAFF.

This clone was seen only once. The chain uses TRBV11-3 and TRBJ2-1; D may correspond to TRBD1 or TRBD2 (5 bases each). Germline V gene data show CDR1 as SGHNT and CDR2 as YENEEA. The V and J ends lost 3 bases and 9 bases respectively, with 18 bases between them. This CDR3 is 15 amino acids long. CDR3 coding DNA: TGTGCCAGCAGCTTCCGGCAGGGAGCGTGGGGTGAGCAGTTCTTC. Amino acid sequence: CASSFRQGAWGEQFF.

The chain uses TRBV20-1 and TRBJ2-5; D is uncertain. This CDR3 comprises 11 residues. Trimming took 6 bases from V and 5 from J, leaving 10 bases between them. Germline V gene lookup returns CDR1 DFQATT and CDR2 SNEGSKA (reference sequence). In DNA, the CDR3 is TGCAGTGCAGAGCTATCCGAGACCCAGTACTTC. As protein: CSAELSETQYF.

Note on this clone: One end of the junction is discordant with germline, which a read error may explain. The chain employs TRBV7-7 and TRBJ1-1, with D tentatively TRBD1 (6 bases). The CDR3 extends over 19 amino acids. Germline V CDR1 and CDR2: SSHAT, FNYEAQ (reference sequence). DNA for the CDR3: TGTGCTAGCAGCCCCCCTGGGACTAAGACAGGCCTTTTCTGGACGGAAGCTTTCTTT. It is translated as CASSPPGTKTGLFWTEAFF.

The chain couples TRBV11-3 to TRBJ2-7; possible D gene TRBD1, 6 bases. This CDR3 is built from 15 residues. CDR1 is SGHNT, CDR2 YENEEA, per germline. Between the trimmed V and J ends, which lost 1 base and 3 bases, there was a span of 13 bases. DNA of the CDR3: TGTGCCAGCAGCTTAGTGGGGGCGTCGTTCTACGAGCAGTACTTC. As protein: CASSLVGASFYEQYF.

The chain carries TRBV6-1 and TRBJ2-5; 9 bases align to TRBD2. The germline V gene encodes CDR1 MNHNS and CDR2 SASEGT. The CDR3 extends over 15 amino acids. Trimming took 7 bases from V and 1 from J; bases not matched to a gene: 7. CDR3 amino acids: CASTSGRFAQETQYF. In nucleotides, the CDR3 is TGTGCCAGCACGAGCGGGAGGTTCGCCCAAGAGACCCAGTACTTC.

The V call is TRBV30, the J call TRBJ1-1; perhaps TRBD1 as D (5 bases). CDR1 is GTSNPN, CDR2 SVGIG, per germline (reference sequence). Trimming took 5 bases from V and 3 from J, leaving 19 bases between them. The CDR3 has 15 residues. CDR3 in amino acids: CAWGPTGSGYTEAFF. The CDR3, as DNA: TGTGCCTGGGGCCCAACAGGCAGCGGGTACACTGAAGCTTTCTTT.

The chain carries TRBV7-9 and TRBJ2-1, with 9 bases matching TRBD2. The CDR3 contains 15 residues. V dropped 3 bases and J dropped 7; count of bases not matched to a gene: 7. Germline CDR1 is SEHNR and CDR2 is FQNEAQ (reference sequence). The CDR3 sequence is CASSLGSGRANEQFF. CDR3 sequence (DNA): TGTGCCAGCAGCTTGGGTAGCGGGAGAGCAAATGAGCAGTTCTTC.

This clone was recorded many times. V is TRBV11-3 and J is TRBJ2-7; D ambiguous. The CDR3 length is 15 residues. Germline loops: CDR1 SGHNT, CDR2 YENEEA. Trimming removed 0 bases from V and 6 bases from J, with 15 bases in between. The CDR3 loop is CASSLDPREALEQYF. The DNA of the CDR3 is TGTGCCAGCAGCTTAGATCCCCGAGAAGCGCTCGAGCAGTACTTC.

The chain couples TRBV6-6 to TRBJ2-3; 7 bases are a match to TRBD1. Germline V gene data show CDR1 as MNHNY and CDR2 as SVGAGI (reference sequence). The CDR3 covers 15 residues. Unmatched junction bases numbered 8, after V lost 4 bases and J lost 4 bases. CDR3 sequence (DNA): TGTGCCAGCAGTTCATCAACAGGGGTCCCAGATACGCAGTATTTT. This sequence encodes CASSSSTGVPDTQYF.

This rearrangement joins TRBV6-5 to TRBJ1-1; D gene uncertain. V shed 3 bases and J shed 0 bases, with 11 bases lying between them. The CDR3 runs to 15 residues. The germline CDR1 and CDR2 sequences are MNHEY and SVGAGI. The CDR3 DNA follows: TGTGCCAGCAGTTATAATGGAGCTATGAACACTGAAGCTTTCTTT. Protein: CASSYNGAMNTEAFF.

The genes are TRBV7-9 and TRBJ1-1, with no clear D. Trimming removed 6 bases from V and 7 bases from J, with 15 bases in between. CDR1 SEHNR and CDR2 FQNEAQ come from the germline V gene (reference sequence). The CDR3 extends over 13 amino acids. In nucleotides, the CDR3 is TGTGCCAGCAGGAGAATCAGAAACGTTGAAGCTTTCTTT. It specifies CASRRIRNVEAFF.

J is TRBJ1-1 and V is TRBV19, with 8 bases matching TRBD1. The CDR3 contains 15 residues. Germline loops: CDR1 LNHDA, CDR2 SQIVND (reference sequence). The junction had 6 bases not matched to a gene; V was cut back by 3 bases and J by 3 bases. Here the CDR3 DNA reads TGTGCCAGTAGTATTTGGGGACAGGCCGACACTGAAGCTTTCTTT. Translation gives CASSIWGQADTEAFF.

This chain connects TRBV5-1 to TRBJ2-3, with a possible D match to TRBD1 (5 bases). This CDR3 comprises 15 residues. Trimming pared 10 bases from V and 0 bases from J, leaving 18 bases between. The germline CDR1 and CDR2 sequences are SGHRS and YFSETQ. CDR3 region: CASNIQAPSTDTQYF. CDR3 in DNA: TGCGCCTCTAACATACAGGCTCCTAGCACAGATACGCAGTATTTT.

This clone came up once. CDR3 nucleotides: TGTGCCAGCAGCTTAGTCGGGGTCAACACCATATATTTT. This gives the protein CASSLVGVNTIYF. The genes are TRBV7-3 and TRBJ1-3; D not certain. Germline lookup yields CDR1 SGHTA and CDR2 FQGTGA. The CDR3 consists of 13 residues. V was trimmed by 2 bases and J by 7 bases, leaving 9 bases between them.

This rearrangement joins TRBV5-6 to TRBJ1-4; D is perhaps TRBD1 (5 bases). V was cut by 4 bases and J by 0 bases, with 13 bases left in between. The germline V gene has CDR1 SGHDT and CDR2 YYEEEE. This CDR3 is 16 amino acids long. CDR3 loop: CASSQLRAATNEKLFF. Here the CDR3 DNA reads TGTGCCAGCAGCCAGCTCAGGGCAGCAACTAATGAAAAACTGTTTTTT.

V usage is TRBV18 and J usage is TRBJ2-2, with D uncertain. The CDR3 loop spans 17 amino acids. V was shortened by 3 bases and J by 1 base, with 15 bases between the two germline ends. Per the germline V gene, CDR1 is KGHSH and CDR2 is LQKENI. DNA of the CDR3: TGTGCCAGCTCACCGTCCTACCCGGGCAGGAACACCGGGGAGCTGTTTTTT. It codes for CASSPSYPGRNTGELFF.

The rearrangement links TRBV27 to TRBJ2-7; 7 bases fit TRBD2. Losses at the gene ends were 7 bases for V and 4 bases for J; bases not matched to a gene: 10. CDR3 size: 14 residues. CDR1 and CDR2 from the germline V gene are MNHEY and SMNVEV (reference sequence). CDR3 coding DNA: TGTGCCAGCACCCCGGCGGGAGCGGTTTACGAGCAGTACTTC. Translation gives CASTPAGAVYEQYF.

The chain has TRBV7-9 and TRBJ2-3, with D tentatively TRBD1 (6 bases). Germline V lookup: CDR1 SEHNR, CDR2 FQNEAQ (reference sequence). The CDR3 spans 14 residues. V was cut by 1 base and J by 3 bases, with 8 bases left in between. The CDR3 region is CASSLDQGTDTQYF. In DNA form, the CDR3 reads TGTGCCAGCAGCTTAGATCAGGGGACAGATACGCAGTATTTT.

The genes are TRBV18 and TRBJ2-7; a weak D match, TRBD2 (6 bases). The CDR3 is 14 residues long. Germline-derived CDR1 and CDR2 are KGHSH and LQKENI. The germline V and J ends were trimmed by 3 bases and 3 bases, with 12 bases remaining between them. The CDR3 nucleotides read TGTGCCAGCTCACCGCAGAGGGAGGTCTACGAGCAGTACTTC. Its protein product is CASSPQREVYEQYF.

The J gene is TRBJ2-5, the V gene TRBV13; D may correspond to TRBD1 or TRBD2 (5 bases each). The CDR3 covers 18 residues. Trimming removed 4 bases at V and 4 bases at J, with 25 bases between. In germline, CDR1 is PRHDT, CDR2 FYEKMQ (reference sequence). CDR3 DNA: TGTGCCAGCAGCTCGGCAAGCGAGGGGAAAGGTTGGGGAGAGACCCAGTACTTC. It translates to CASSSASEGKGWGETQYF.

V gene TRBV4-1 combines with J gene TRBJ2-1; D ambiguous. Germline CDR1 reads MGHRA; CDR2 reads YSYEKL. V gave up 3 bases and J gave up 2 bases, with 14 bases separating them. There are 16 residues in the CDR3. CDR3 nucleotide sequence: TGCGCCAGCAGCCAGGAGTCTAGAACCCCCTACAATGAGCAGTTCTTC. Translating it yields CASSQESRTPYNEQFF.

V usage is TRBV9 and J usage is TRBJ2-1; TRBD2 matches at 8 bases. The CDR3 runs to 16 residues. The germline CDR1 and CDR2 sequences are SGDLS and YYNGEE. Trimming took 4 bases from V and 4 from J; bases not matched to a gene: 10. The CDR3 loop reads CASSTKSGRGYNEQFF. The CDR3 coding sequence is TGTGCCAGCAGCACAAAAAGCGGGAGAGGTTACAATGAGCAGTTCTTC.

This clone was detected only once. The chain joins TRBV2 to TRBJ1-5, with D unresolved. The CDR3 loop spans 15 amino acids. Per the germline V gene, CDR1 is SNHLY and CDR2 is FYNNEI. Between the trimmed V and J ends, which lost 1 base and 2 bases, there was a span of 9 bases. The CDR3 here is CASSEVGVGNQPQHF. CDR3 in DNA: TGTGCCAGCAGTGAAGTTGGGGTGGGCAATCAGCCCCAGCATTTT.

The rearrangement uses TRBV5-1 and TRBJ2-5, with 7 bases aligning to TRBD1. From germline, CDR1 is SGHRS and CDR2 YFSETQ. The V gene end was trimmed by 5 bases and the J gene end by 5 bases; junction bases not matched to a gene: 15. This CDR3 has 16 residues. The CDR3 nucleotides read TGCGCCAGCAGATCTGGTCAGGGGGTACGTGGGGAGACCCAGTACTTC. The encoded protein is CASRSGQGVRGETQYF.

The chain recombines TRBV6-5 with TRBJ2-5; D gene unclear. The length of the CDR3 is 11 residues. Trimming removed 2 bases at V and 5 bases at J, with 3 bases between. Germline loops: CDR1 MNHEY, CDR2 SVGAGI. In DNA form, the CDR3 reads TGTGCCAGCAGTTACGGGGAGACCCAGTACTTC. Translated: CASSYGETQYF.

The chain employs TRBV7-6 and TRBJ2-7, with D hard to call. From germline, CDR1 is SGHVS and CDR2 FNYEAQ. The CDR3 runs to 17 residues. V shed 1 base and J shed 2 bases, with 18 bases lying between them. CDR3 DNA sequence: TGTGCCAGCAGCTTAGTTCACGAGACGGTACCAGCCTACGAGCAGTACTTC. Protein sequence: CASSLVHETVPAYEQYF.